A selection of T cell receptor beta chains follows, all from one sample in a study of blood T cell repertoires in COVID-19. Profiled with immunoSEQ multiplex PCR; TCRdb holds only in-frame clones, not every one. In the table there are around 59,000 clones, roughly 80% of which are singletons. Material: peripheral blood. The source is a human donor in a cohort sampled during active COVID-19. Each CDR3 is given with its conserved first and last residue. The order of the fields is clone size, J gene, V gene, CDR3 protein. Clone size appears in some rows only: once, few, many, or a class for an expanded clone.

clone size: -; J gene: TRBJ2-3; V gene: TRBV5-1; CDR3 protein: CASSLNYRGGTDTQYF
clone size: -; J gene: TRBJ2-1; V gene: TRBV7-2; CDR3 protein: CASSFVSGRAGNEQFF
clone size: -; J gene: TRBJ2-5; V gene: TRBV15; CDR3 protein: CATSTPSEQETQYF
clone size: -; J gene: TRBJ2-3; V gene: TRBV10-1; CDR3 protein: CASSGPGLGADTQYF
clone size: once; J gene: TRBJ2-1; V gene: TRBV6-5; CDR3 protein: CASSLSGKGYNEQFF
clone size: -; J gene: TRBJ2-7; V gene: TRBV29-1; CDR3 protein: CSAGTAIEQYF
clone size: once; J gene: TRBJ2-1; V gene: TRBV7-2; CDR3 protein: CASSLDAGASSYNEQFF
clone size: -; J gene: TRBJ2-3; V gene: TRBV4-1; CDR3 protein: CASSQRPGLAIGTDTQYF
clone size: once; J gene: TRBJ2-7; V gene: TRBV28; CDR3 protein: CASSFSDRGIDEQYF
clone size: -; J gene: TRBJ2-3; V gene: TRBV5-1; CDR3 protein: CASSRQRGLTDTQYF
clone size: -; J gene: TRBJ1-6; V gene: TRBV11-2; CDR3 protein: CASSLVAVDNSPLHF
clone size: -; J gene: TRBJ2-3; V gene: TRBV7-2; CDR3 protein: CASSFRQGSTDTQYF
clone size: once; J gene: TRBJ2-4; V gene: TRBV6-5; CDR3 protein: CASRPGELAKNIQYF
clone size: once; J gene: TRBJ2-7; V gene: TRBV18; CDR3 protein: CASSPWGRGTSGIYEQYF
clone size: -; J gene: TRBJ2-6; V gene: TRBV7-6; CDR3 protein: CASSNPTGLELPGANVLTF
clone size: -; J gene: TRBJ2-7; V gene: TRBV5-4; CDR3 protein: CASSPQGAGAYEQYF
clone size: -; J gene: TRBJ2-5; V gene: TRBV4-3; CDR3 protein: CASSQIAGVGETQYF
clone size: -; J gene: TRBJ2-7; V gene: TRBV28; CDR3 protein: CASTSGGGEYEQYF
clone size: few; J gene: TRBJ2-3; V gene: TRBV10-1; CDR3 protein: CASSGTTSGKPTDTQYF
clone size: -; J gene: TRBJ2-2; V gene: TRBV7-9; CDR3 protein: CASRPGLAGGSGELFF
clone size: -; J gene: TRBJ1-4; V gene: TRBV7-6; CDR3 protein: CASSLGEATNEKLFF
clone size: -; J gene: TRBJ1-6; V gene: TRBV5-1; CDR3 protein: CASSPGQGLHSPLHF
clone size: few; J gene: TRBJ2-5; V gene: TRBV18; CDR3 protein: CASSPDRGSRIKTQYF
clone size: once; J gene: TRBJ2-7; V gene: TRBV6-5; CDR3 protein: CASRRRVAADYEQYF
clone size: once; J gene: TRBJ2-1; V gene: TRBV28; CDR3 protein: CASSASRSGSDEQFF
clone size: -; J gene: TRBJ2-2; V gene: TRBV5-1; CDR3 protein: CASSLGGTANTGELFF
clone size: -; J gene: TRBJ1-5; V gene: TRBV9; CDR3 protein: CASSARTGWGQPQHF
clone size: -; J gene: TRBJ2-3; V gene: TRBV6-6; CDR3 protein: CASSSNRAVTTDTQYF
clone size: -; J gene: TRBJ1-2; V gene: TRBV2; CDR3 protein: CASSYRGSNYGYTF
clone size: few; J gene: TRBJ1-5; V gene: TRBV10-1; CDR3 protein: CASSYRGGNQPQHF
clone size: once; J gene: TRBJ2-2; V gene: TRBV7-8; CDR3 protein: CASSLEQSGELFF
clone size: few; J gene: TRBJ2-1; V gene: TRBV6-4; CDR3 protein: CASSQRPTSGDYNEQFF
clone size: -; J gene: TRBJ2-7; V gene: TRBV30; CDR3 protein: CAWSVGGRTGEQYF
clone size: -; J gene: TRBJ1-5; V gene: TRBV6-2/TRBV6-3; CDR3 protein: CASSYLGLGNQPQHF
clone size: once; J gene: TRBJ2-7; V gene: TRBV6-6; CDR3 protein: CASSVQEGVYEQYF
clone size: -; J gene: TRBJ2-2; V gene: TRBV9; CDR3 protein: CASSVGLASNTGELFF
clone size: few; J gene: TRBJ2-1; V gene: TRBV7-6; CDR3 protein: CANPGLAGPYNEQFF
clone size: -; J gene: TRBJ2-3; V gene: TRBV11-2; CDR3 protein: CASSLEDYTRKDTQYF
clone size: -; J gene: TRBJ2-7; V gene: TRBV2; CDR3 protein: CASIAQGRSYEQYF
clone size: -; J gene: TRBJ1-4; V gene: TRBV3-1/TRBV3-2; CDR3 protein: CASSPPLRGFNEKLFF
clone size: few; J gene: TRBJ2-7; V gene: TRBV7-6; CDR3 protein: CASSLSGYYEQYF
clone size: -; J gene: TRBJ2-1; V gene: TRBV7-3; CDR3 protein: CASSSSGTPYNEQFF
clone size: -; J gene: TRBJ2-7; V gene: TRBV29-1; CDR3 protein: CSVEEGRGYYEQYF
clone size: -; J gene: TRBJ2-1; V gene: TRBV9; CDR3 protein: CASSVTSEQFF
clone size: few; J gene: TRBJ2-7; V gene: TRBV28; CDR3 protein: CASSFTGAYEQYF
clone size: -; J gene: TRBJ2-5; V gene: TRBV7-2; CDR3 protein: CASSLGGRRGQETQYF
clone size: medium-sized; J gene: TRBJ2-7; V gene: TRBV27; CDR3 protein: CASSLSGTSGSTYEQYF
clone size: -; J gene: TRBJ2-5; V gene: TRBV5-8; CDR3 protein: CASSLLAETQYF